Listed here is a single T cell receptor (beta chain). The data belong to a study of shared clonotypes between healthy human individuals. The CDR3 consists of 16 residues. Germline-derived CDR1 and CDR2 are MNHNY and SVGAGI (reference sequence). Unmatched junction bases numbered 4, after V lost 2 bases and J lost 2 bases. TCRdb keeps only in-frame clones here, not all; method: immunoSEQ multiplex PCR. The data show more than 2,000,000 clones, with roughly 93% seen just once and roughly 0.36% held by the top ten. The specimen was naive CD4+ T cells from PBMCs. Subset described: CD45RA+ positively selected. This sequence joins TRBV6-6 and TRBJ2-5; 11 bases match TRBD2. The source is a man between 18 and 35 years old in good health. Some clones in this sample may be carry-over from other donors' samples. DNA for the CDR3: TGTGCCAGCAGTTACGCTAGCGGGGGGATTCAAGAGACCCAGTACTTC. This translates into CASSYASGGIQETQYF.